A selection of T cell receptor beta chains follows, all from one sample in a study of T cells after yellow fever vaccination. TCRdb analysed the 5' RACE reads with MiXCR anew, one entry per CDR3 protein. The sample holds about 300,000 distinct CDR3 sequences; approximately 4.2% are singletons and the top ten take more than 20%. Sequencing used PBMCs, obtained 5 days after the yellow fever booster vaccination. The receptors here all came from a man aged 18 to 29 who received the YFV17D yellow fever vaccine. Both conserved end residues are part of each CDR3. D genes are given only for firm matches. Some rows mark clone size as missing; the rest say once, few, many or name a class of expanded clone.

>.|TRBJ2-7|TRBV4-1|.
CASSQDWGYEQYF
TGCGCCAGCAGCCAAGATTGGGGCTACGAGCAGTACTTC
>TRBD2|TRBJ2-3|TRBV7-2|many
CASSSPPDSAGVTDTQYF
TGTGCCAGCAGCTCCCCCCCGGATTCAGCGGGGGTCACAGATACGCAGTATTTT
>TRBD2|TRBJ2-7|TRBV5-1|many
CASSSTGTKSSYEQYF
TGCGCCAGCAGCTCAACCGGGACTAAAAGCTCCTACGAGCAGTACTTC
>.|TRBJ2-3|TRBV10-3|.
CAISETKTRGRTDTQYF
TGTGCCATCAGTGAGACCAAGACGCGGGGTCGGACAGATACGCAGTATTTT
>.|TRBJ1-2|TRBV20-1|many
CSAETGPAGYTF
TGCAGTGCGGAGACAGGTCCTGCTGGCTACACCTTC
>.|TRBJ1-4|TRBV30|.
CAWSRGPRGEKLFF
TGTGCCTGGAGTAGGGGACCGCGGGGTGAAAAACTGTTTTTT
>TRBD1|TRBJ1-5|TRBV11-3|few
CASSPPRGRRQPQHF
TGTGCCAGCAGCCCGCCGAGGGGGCGGCGGCAGCCCCAGCATTTT
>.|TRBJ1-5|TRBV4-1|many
CASSQVGGRGQPQHF
TGCGCCAGCAGCCAAGTAGGGGGGCGCGGTCAGCCCCAGCATTTT
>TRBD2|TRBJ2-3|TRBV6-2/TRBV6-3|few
CASSYSERLAGWNTDTQYF
TGTGCCAGCAGTTACTCGGAGAGACTAGCGGGGTGGAACACAGATACGCAGTATTTT
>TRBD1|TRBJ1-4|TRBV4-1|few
CASSQRSLGGEHEKLFF
TGCGCCAGCAGCCAACGCAGCTTAGGGGGCGAACATGAAAAACTGTTTTTT
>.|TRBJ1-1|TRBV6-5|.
CASSYSMDAEAFF
TGTGCCAGCAGTTACTCAATGGACGCCGAAGCTTTCTTT
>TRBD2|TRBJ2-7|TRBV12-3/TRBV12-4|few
CASSLVSGGDHEQYF
TGTGCCAGCAGTTTAGTTAGCGGGGGGGACCACGAGCAGTACTTC
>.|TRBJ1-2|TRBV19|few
CASSIGVTDYGYTF
TGTGCCAGTAGTATAGGTGTCACAGACTATGGCTACACCTTC
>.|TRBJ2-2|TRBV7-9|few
CASSPFTAERNTGELFF
TGTGCCAGCAGCCCCTTTACAGCCGAACGGAACACCGGGGAGCTGTTTTTT
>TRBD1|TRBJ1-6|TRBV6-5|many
CASSQSGDRGGPNSPLHF
TGTGCCAGCAGCCAGTCGGGGGACAGGGGGGGACCTAATTCACCCCTCCACTTT
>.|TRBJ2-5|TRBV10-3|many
CAISGSDTPFKTQYF
TGTGCCATCAGTGGTTCTGACACCCCCTTTAAGACCCAGTACTTC
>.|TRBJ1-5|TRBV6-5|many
CASSYSIGLNQPQHF
TGTGCCAGCAGTTACTCAATCGGGTTAAATCAGCCCCAGCATTTT
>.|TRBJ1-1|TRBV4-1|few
CASSRAGGWTEAFF
TGCGCCAGCAGCCGGGCGGGTGGGTGGACTGAAGCTTTCTTT
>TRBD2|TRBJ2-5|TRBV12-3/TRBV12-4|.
CASGGGAAQETQYF
TGTGCCAGCGGCGGGGGGGCCGCCCAAGAGACCCAGTACTTC
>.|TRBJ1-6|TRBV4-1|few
CASSWTLQRRNLEGF
TGCGCCAGCAGTTGGACCCTTCAGCGCCGTAATCTTGAAGGCTTT
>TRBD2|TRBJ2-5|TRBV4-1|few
CASSQARGGAQETQYF
TGCGCCAGCAGCCAAGCCCGCGGGGGGGCTCAAGAGACCCAGTACTTC
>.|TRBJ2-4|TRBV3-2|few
CASSLTRDMENIQYF
TGTGCCAGCAGCCTAACGCGGGACATGGAAAACATTCAGTACTTC
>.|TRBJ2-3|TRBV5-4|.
CASSLDSPLGDTQYF
TGTGCCAGCAGCTTGGATTCCCCCTTGGGAGATACGCAGTATTTT
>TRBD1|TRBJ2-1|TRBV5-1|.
CASSSGTESSYNEQFF
TGCGCCAGCAGCTCCGGGACAGAGAGCTCCTACAATGAGCAGTTCTTC
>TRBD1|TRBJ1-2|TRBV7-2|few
CASSRRQQGVGGYTF
TGTGCCAGCAGCCGGCGCCAACAGGGGGTTGGTGGCTACACCTTC
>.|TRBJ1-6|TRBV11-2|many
CASSLGFSPLHF
TGTGCCAGCAGCTTAGGTTTTTCACCCCTCCACTTT
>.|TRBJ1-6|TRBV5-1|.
CASSLFRNSPLHF
TGCGCCAGCAGCTTGTTTAGAAATTCACCCCTCCACTTT
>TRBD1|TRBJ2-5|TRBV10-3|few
CAISEHDRGGETQYF
TGTGCCATCAGTGAACATGACAGGGGGGGCGAGACCCAGTACTTC
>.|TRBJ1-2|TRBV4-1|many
CASSQDRANPYSGYTF
TGCGCCAGCAGCCAAGATCGGGCAAACCCGTATTCCGGCTACACCTTC